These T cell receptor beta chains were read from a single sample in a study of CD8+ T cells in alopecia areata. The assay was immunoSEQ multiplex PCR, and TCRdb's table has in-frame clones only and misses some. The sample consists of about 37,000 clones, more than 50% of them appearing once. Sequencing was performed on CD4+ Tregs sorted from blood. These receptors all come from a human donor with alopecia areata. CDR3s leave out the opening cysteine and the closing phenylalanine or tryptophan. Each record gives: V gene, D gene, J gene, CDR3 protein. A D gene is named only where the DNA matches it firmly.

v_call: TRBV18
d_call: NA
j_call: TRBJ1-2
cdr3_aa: ASSPPQQNYGYT

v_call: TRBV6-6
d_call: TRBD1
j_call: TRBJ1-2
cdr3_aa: ASSAPGQNYGYT

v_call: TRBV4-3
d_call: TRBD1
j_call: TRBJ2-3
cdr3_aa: ASSQAGTGWSTDTQY

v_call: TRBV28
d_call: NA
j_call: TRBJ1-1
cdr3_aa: ASSFWGKAF

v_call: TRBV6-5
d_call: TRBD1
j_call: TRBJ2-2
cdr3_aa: ASRRTGGPGELF

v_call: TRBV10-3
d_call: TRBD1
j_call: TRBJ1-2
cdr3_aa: AIKGQGDGGYT

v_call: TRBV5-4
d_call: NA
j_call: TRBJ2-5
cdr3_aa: ASSPGPGHQETQY

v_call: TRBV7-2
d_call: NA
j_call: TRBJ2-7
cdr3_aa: ASSLGRVSYEQY

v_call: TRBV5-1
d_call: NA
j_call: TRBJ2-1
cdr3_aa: ASSFYNEQF

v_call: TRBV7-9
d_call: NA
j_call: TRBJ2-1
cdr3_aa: ASSLVILRSNEQF

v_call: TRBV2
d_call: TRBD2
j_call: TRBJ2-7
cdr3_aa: ASSSGRNRYEQY

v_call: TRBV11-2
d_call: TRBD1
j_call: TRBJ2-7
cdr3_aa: ASSVRQGSSYEQY

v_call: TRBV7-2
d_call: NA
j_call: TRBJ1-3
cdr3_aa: ASSLERAGSGNTIY

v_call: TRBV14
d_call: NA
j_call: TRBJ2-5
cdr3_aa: ASSRLLGKTQY

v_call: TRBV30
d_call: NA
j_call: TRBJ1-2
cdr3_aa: AWSVQAVYGYT

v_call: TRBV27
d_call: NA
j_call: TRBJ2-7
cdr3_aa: ASSFEQGYEQY

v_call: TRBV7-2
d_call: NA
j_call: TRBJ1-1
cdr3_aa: ASSLFTEAF

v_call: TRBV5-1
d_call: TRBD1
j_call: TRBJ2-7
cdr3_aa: ASSATGGVFSYEQY

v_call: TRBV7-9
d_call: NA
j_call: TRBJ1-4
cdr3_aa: ASSENTGYEKLF

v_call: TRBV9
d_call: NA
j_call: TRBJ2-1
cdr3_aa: ASSPRERNEQF

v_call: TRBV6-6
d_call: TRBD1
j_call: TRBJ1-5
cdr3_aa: ASRPPGGQPQH

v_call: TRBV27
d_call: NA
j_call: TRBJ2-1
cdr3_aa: ASSFGTHPGNEQF

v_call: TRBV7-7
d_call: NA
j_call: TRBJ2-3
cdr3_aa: ASSLGAADTDTQY

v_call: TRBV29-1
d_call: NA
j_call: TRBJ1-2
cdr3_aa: SDRDANYGYT

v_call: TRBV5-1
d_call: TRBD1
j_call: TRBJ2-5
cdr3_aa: ASRRTGGRETQY

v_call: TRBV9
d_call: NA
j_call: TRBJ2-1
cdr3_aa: ASSLSFSWDNNEQF

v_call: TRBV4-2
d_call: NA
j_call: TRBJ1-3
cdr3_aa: ASSPRSDSGNTIY

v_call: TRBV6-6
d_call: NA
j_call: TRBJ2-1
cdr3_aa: ASSSSSRANNEQF

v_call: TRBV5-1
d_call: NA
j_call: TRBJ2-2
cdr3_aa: ASSLERQVNTGELF

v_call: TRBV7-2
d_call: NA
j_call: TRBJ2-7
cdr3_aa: ASSLPGLRWGHEQY

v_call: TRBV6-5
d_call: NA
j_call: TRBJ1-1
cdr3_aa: ASSYLDSPEAF

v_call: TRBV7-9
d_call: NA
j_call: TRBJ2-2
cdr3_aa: ASSLDGNTGELF

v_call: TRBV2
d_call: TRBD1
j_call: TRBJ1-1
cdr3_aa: ASRATGTGKEAF

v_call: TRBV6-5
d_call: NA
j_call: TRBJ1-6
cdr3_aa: ASSNPGQINSPLH

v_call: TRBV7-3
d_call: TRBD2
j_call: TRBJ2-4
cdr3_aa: ASSPHGGGPIY